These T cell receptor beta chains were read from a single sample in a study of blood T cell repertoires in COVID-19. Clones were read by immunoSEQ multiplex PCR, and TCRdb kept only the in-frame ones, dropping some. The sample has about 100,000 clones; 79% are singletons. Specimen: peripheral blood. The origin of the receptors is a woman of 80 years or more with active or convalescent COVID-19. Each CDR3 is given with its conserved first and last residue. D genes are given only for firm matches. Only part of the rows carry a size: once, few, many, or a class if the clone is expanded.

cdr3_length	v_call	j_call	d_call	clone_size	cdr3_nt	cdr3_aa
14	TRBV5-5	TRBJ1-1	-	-	TGTGCCAGCAGCTTGGACGTCCAGGGGACTGAAGCTTTCTTT	CASSLDVQGTEAFF
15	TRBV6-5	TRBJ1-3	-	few	TGTGCCAGCAGAACTGGACAGATATCTGGAAACACCATATATTTT	CASRTGQISGNTIYF
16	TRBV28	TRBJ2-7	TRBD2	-	TGTGCCAGCACGGGACTAGCGGGAGAGGTCGGCTACGAGCAGTACTTC	CASTGLAGEVGYEQYF
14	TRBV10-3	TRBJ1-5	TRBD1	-	TGTGCCATCAGTGGGGGACAGAACAATCAGCCCCAGCATTTT	CAISGGQNNQPQHF
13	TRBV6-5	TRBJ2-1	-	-	TGTGCCAGCAGCCCCCTACCGTTGAAGAATCAGTTCTTC	CASSPLPLKNQFF
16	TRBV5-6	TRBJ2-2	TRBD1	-	TGTGCCAGCAGCTTGGACGAGACAGGGTACACCGGGGAGCTGTTTTTT	CASSLDETGYTGELFF
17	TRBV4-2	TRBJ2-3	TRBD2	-	TGTGCCAGCAGCATAGATAGTCTAGCGGGAGGAGCGGATACGCAGTATTTT	CASSIDSLAGGADTQYF
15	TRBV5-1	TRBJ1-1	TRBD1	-	TGCGCCAGCAGCTTGGGGGGACAGGGAGTCACTGAAGCTTTCTTT	CASSLGGQGVTEAFF
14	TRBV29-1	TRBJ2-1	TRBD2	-	TGCAGCGTTTTGGGGACTAGCGGGGACAATGAGCAGTTCTTC	CSVLGTSGDNEQFF
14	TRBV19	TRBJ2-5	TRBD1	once	TGTGCCAGTAGTATAGACAGGGGGCGAGAGACCCAGTACTTC	CASSIDRGRETQYF
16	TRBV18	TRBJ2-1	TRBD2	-	TGTGCCAGCTCACCTGACTTACTAGCGGGCCTAGGGGAGCAGTTCTTC	CASSPDLLAGLGEQFF
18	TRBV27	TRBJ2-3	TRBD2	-	TGTGCCAGCAGTTTGACTAGCGGGAGGGTAAAAATTTTTGATACGCAGTATTTT	CASSLTSGRVKIFDTQYF
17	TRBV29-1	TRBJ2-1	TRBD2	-	TGCAGCGTTGAGGGGACTAGCGGGGGATCGGCCTACAATGAGCAGTTCTTC	CSVEGTSGGSAYNEQFF
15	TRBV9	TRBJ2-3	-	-	TGTGCCAGCAGCGTAGAAGGCAGAGGAGGAGATACGCAGTATTTT	CASSVEGRGGDTQYF
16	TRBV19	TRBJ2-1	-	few	TGTGCCAGTAGTATGAGGCCTAGACGCTCCTACAATGAGCAGTTCTTC	CASSMRPRRSYNEQFF
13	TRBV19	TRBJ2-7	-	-	TGTGCCAGTATGAGCGAGACTACAGGGGAGCAGTACTTC	CASMSETTGEQYF